The 26 T cell receptor beta chains below all came from one sample that was sequenced in a study of liver allograft versus peripheral blood T cells. About the research overall: Hepatic allograft T cell receptor repertoires were evaluated relative to those present in recipients' peripheral blood.

TCRdb recomputed calls from the reads with MiXCR, one row per CDR3 protein. The repertoire includes 7,500 to 8,500 distinct CDR3 sequences, under 20% of them detected once, and around 1.3% sits in the top ten. The receptor source for this set is a human patient who had a liver transplant. Some of the T cells may derive from the graft donor.

This clonotype ranks as medium-sized. This chain connects TRBV6-1 to TRBJ1-3; D not certain. The germline gives CDR1 MNHNS, CDR2 SASEGT. The CDR3 length is 13 residues. V was shortened by 8 bases and J by 0 bases, with 8 bases between the two germline ends. CDR3 in amino acids: CASRASSGNTIYF. CDR3 bases: TGTGCCAGCCGGGCGAGCTCTGGAAACACCATATATTTT.

Remarks on this clonotype: A read error is possible here, since a much larger clone lies one base away. The V call is TRBV6-6, the J call TRBJ2-7; 12 bases are a match to TRBD2. CDR3 size: 14 residues. Germline lookup yields CDR1 MNHNY and CDR2 SVGAGI (reference sequence). In nucleotides, the CDR3 is TGTGCCAGCAGTACTAGCGGGGGGATTTACGAGCTGTACTTC. Protein product: CASSTSGGIYELYF.

This clonotype was counted a few times. V is TRBV2 and J is TRBJ1-4; D might be TRBD1 (6 bases). The CDR3 spans 14 residues. Deletions cut 8 bases from V and 1 base from J, with 11 bases between. Germline loops: CDR1 SNHLY, CDR2 FYNNEI. The CDR3 nucleotides read TGTGCCAGCGGCAGGGGTGGAACTAATGAAAAACTGTTTTTT. This gives the protein CASGRGGTNEKLFF.

J is TRBJ1-5 and V is TRBV30, with 10 bases lining up with TRBD1. The V gene's germline CDR1 is GTSNPN and CDR2 SVGIG (reference sequence). This CDR3 has 14 amino acids. The junction had 10 bases not matched to a gene; V was cut back by 8 bases and J by 6 bases. The CDR3 region has the DNA TGTGCCAGCAGCTTGGGACAGGGGCTTCAGCCCCAGCATTTT. It encodes CASSLGQGLQPQHF. Full variable domain (missing parts from reference TRBV30 and TRBJ1-5): SQTIHQWPATLVQPVGSPLSLECTVEGTSNPNLYWYRQAAGRGLQLLFYSVGIGQISSEVPQNLSASRPQDRQFILSSKKLLLSDSGFYLCASSLGQGLQPQHFGDGTRLSIL.

This clonotype is medium-sized within its sample. The V call is TRBV29-1, the J call TRBJ2-1; D is unresolved. This CDR3 contains 11 residues. V was pared by 7 bases and J by 3 bases, with 7 bases between. Germline V gene data show CDR1 as SQVTM and CDR2 as ANQGSEA. Here the CDR3 reads CSARFYNEQFF. CDR3 coding DNA: TGCAGCGCTCGATTCTACAATGAGCAGTTCTTC.

This clonotype was seen repeatedly, ten times or more. The V gene is TRBV12-3 or TRBV12-4, the J gene TRBJ1-1; D uncertain. The CDR3 is 13 amino acids. The V and J ends lost 2 bases and 1 base respectively, with 5 bases between them. In DNA, the CDR3 is TGTGCCAGCAGTTTATCACAGAACACTGAAGCTTTCTTT. This codes for CASSLSQNTEAFF.

In its sample, this clonotype was seen many times. The rearrangement uses TRBV6-6 and TRBJ1-5; D gene ambiguous. This CDR3 spans 19 amino acids. Germline CDR1 reads MNHNY; CDR2 reads SVGAGI (reference sequence). V dropped 6 bases and J dropped 2 bases, with 26 bases sitting between them. Here the CDR3 reads CASSLPMGETYRGNQPQHF. Written as DNA, the CDR3 is TGTGCCAGCAGCTTACCAATGGGAGAGACCTATAGGGGCAATCAGCCCCAGCATTTT.

By sample fraction, this clonotype is medium-sized. The V gene is TRBV6-6, the J gene TRBJ2-7; 7 nucleotides match TRBD2. The CDR3 sequence is 16 residues long. Germline V gene lookup returns CDR1 MNHNY and CDR2 SVGAGI (reference sequence). Losses at the gene ends were 4 bases for V and 0 bases for J; bases not matched to a gene: 9. In nucleotides, the CDR3 is TGTGCCAGCAGTTCGCCGGGGGGACCTAGCTCCTACGAGCAGTACTTC. Its protein product is CASSSPGGPSSYEQYF.

This clonotype was seen once. The junction departs from germline at one end; a sequencing error may be responsible. V usage is TRBV6-5 and J usage is TRBJ1-4; the D gene is possibly TRBD1 (5 bases). Per the germline V gene, CDR1 is MNHEY and CDR2 is SVGAGI. This CDR3 has 15 residues. CDR3 in DNA: TGTGCCAGCTCCCATGGGACGGCCACTAATGAAAAATTGTTTTTT. Its translation: CASSHGTATNEKLFF.

By sample fraction, this clonotype is medium-sized (0.01 to 0.1%). The chain recombines TRBV6-2 or TRBV6-3 with TRBJ1-1, with D possibly matching TRBD1 (5 bases). V was cut by 2 bases and J by 1 base, with 14 bases left in between. CDR3 length: 16 residues. Germline V gene lookup returns CDR1 MNHEY and CDR2 SVGEGT. In DNA form, the CDR3 reads TGTGCCAGCAGTTACCCCCAGGACGGGGCGAACACTGAAGCTTTCTTT. It codes for CASSYPQDGANTEAFF.

This clonotype is termed medium-sized. This chain uses TRBV6-2 or TRBV6-3 with TRBJ2-1, with a tentative D call TRBD2 (6 bases). This CDR3 has 13 amino acids. The germline CDR1 and CDR2 sequences are MNHEY and SVGEGT. With 7 bases removed from V and 8 bases from J, the gap between germline ends came to 15 bases. The CDR3 DNA sequence: TGTGCCAGCACCAGGGACTTTCGCGATGAGCAGTTCTTC. Protein sequence: CASTRDFRDEQFF.

This clonotype was observed at least ten times. This sequence joins TRBV12-3 or TRBV12-4 and TRBJ1-1; possible D gene TRBD1, 5 bases. Between the trimmed V and J ends, which lost 6 bases and 2 bases, there was a span of 10 bases. The CDR3 length is 13 residues. The CDR3 loop is CASRGDGNTEAFF. Here the CDR3 DNA reads TGTGCCAGCAGGGGGGATGGTAACACTGAAGCTTTCTTT.

This clonotype qualifies as medium-sized. The chain couples TRBV10-3 to TRBJ1-1, with no clear D. The CDR3 sequence is 12 residues long. Germline V CDR1 and CDR2: ENHRY, SYGVKD. Deletions cut 6 bases from V and 1 base from J, with 6 bases between. CDR3 protein: CAIRAPNTEAFF. CDR3 sequence (DNA): TGTGCCATCAGAGCCCCGAACACTGAAGCTTTCTTT.

This sequence joins TRBV24-1 and TRBJ2-3; D possibly corresponds to TRBD2 (5 bases). Germline lookup yields CDR1 KGHDR and CDR2 SFDVKD. The CDR3 has 18 residues. Between the trimmed V and J ends, which lost 2 bases and 0 bases, there was a span of 17 bases. The chain's CDR3 is CATSDSPGGISSTDTQYF. CDR3 bases: TGTGCCACCAGTGATTCGCCAGGAGGTATATCTAGCACAGATACGCAGTATTTT.

This clonotype was counted between two and nine times. The chain joins TRBV2 to TRBJ2-1, with D hard to call. The germline CDR1 and CDR2 sequences are SNHLY and FYNNEI. V gave up 2 bases and J gave up 0 bases, with 11 bases separating them. The CDR3 extends over 16 amino acids. The CDR3 nucleotides are TGTGCCAGCAGTGAAAGGAGACGGAGCTCCTACAATGAGCAGTTCTTC. It specifies CASSERRRSSYNEQFF. The complete variable domain, with remaining parts taken from reference TRBV2 and TRBJ2-1, reads EPEVTQTPSHQVTQMGQEVILRCVPISNHLYFYWYRQILGQKVEFLVSFYNNEISEKSEIFDDQFSVERPDGSNFTLKIRSTKLEDSAMYFCASSERRRSSYNEQFFGPGTRLTVL.

This clonotype appeared a few times. The rearrangement joins TRBV3-1 to TRBJ1-2; a possible D gene is TRBD1 (5 bases). The CDR3 runs to 14 residues. V was trimmed by 5 bases and J by 3 bases, leaving 13 bases between them. Germline V gene data show CDR1 as LGHDT and CDR2 as YNNKEL (reference sequence). The CDR3 DNA follows: TGTGCCAGCAGCTCCCCGGGGGAGCACTATGGCTACACCTTC. This codes for CASSSPGEHYGYTF.

This CDR3 is CSASPSPLGTGCTF. The CDR3 DNA reads as TGCAGTGCTAGCCCCAGTCCACTCGGGACAGGGTGCACCTTC. The chain combines TRBV20-1 with TRBJ1-2, with 9 bases fitting TRBD1. The V gene end was trimmed by 3 bases and the J gene end by 13 bases; junction bases not matched to a gene: 15. The CDR3 length is 14 residues. The germline CDR1 and CDR2 sequences are DFQATT and SNEGSKA (reference sequence).

The rearrangement joins TRBV19 to TRBJ2-5, with D perhaps TRBD2 (6 bases). The germline CDR1 and CDR2 sequences are LNHDA and SQIVND (reference sequence). CDR3 length: 15 amino acids. Trimming took 4 bases from V and 2 from J, leaving 14 bases between them. For the CDR3, the DNA is TGTGCCAGTAGTAGTTACCGAGGAGGGCAAGAGACCCAGTACTTC. It codes for CASSSYRGGQETQYF.

This clonotype is labeled medium-sized. The gene calls are TRBV18 and TRBJ1-3, with D possibly being TRBD1 (5 bases). This CDR3 is 15 amino acids long. Germline V CDR1 and CDR2: KGHSH, LQKENI. The V gene lost 0 bases and the J gene lost 5 bases, with 11 bases spanning the gap. Here the CDR3 reads CASSPPVQGRNTIYF. CDR3 bases: TGTGCCAGCTCACCACCGGTTCAGGGTCGAAACACCATATATTTT.

Points on this clonotype: Being one base from a much bigger clone, this may be a read error. This chain connects TRBV5-4 to TRBJ1-2; 7 bases are shared with TRBD1. The CDR3 contains 14 residues. Germline-derived CDR1 and CDR2 are SGHNT and YYREEE (reference sequence). V trimming: 3 bases; J trimming: 4 bases; junction bases outside the gene matches: 6. Here the CDR3 reads CASSSPDRVYGYTF. The CDR3 DNA is TGTGCCAGCAGCTCTCCTGACAGGGTCTATGGCTACACCTTC.

In this sample, this clonotype turned up many times. This sequence joins TRBV6-5 and TRBJ2-1; D could derive from TRBD1 or TRBD2 (5 bases each). The CDR3 sequence is 13 residues long. The germline V gene encodes CDR1 MNHEY and CDR2 SVGAGI. V gave up 8 bases and J gave up 3 bases, with 11 bases separating them. CDR3 in amino acids: CASRRDGYNEQFF. The CDR3 DNA reads as TGTGCCAGCCGACGGGACGGCTACAATGAGCAGTTCTTC.

By frequency in the sample, this clonotype is medium-sized. This chain connects TRBV24-1 to TRBJ1-1; no clear D gene. The CDR3 extends over 11 amino acids. Trimming pared 4 bases from V and 5 bases from J, leaving 4 bases between. The germline V gene has CDR1 KGHDR and CDR2 SFDVKD. Here the CDR3 DNA reads TGTGCCACCAGTGACGGAACTGAAGCTTTCTTT. Its protein product is CATSDGTEAFF.

This clonotype was detected only a few times. V is TRBV2 and J is TRBJ1-2; unclear D gene. Germline lookup yields CDR1 SNHLY and CDR2 FYNNEI. The CDR3 consists of 15 residues. V lost 5 bases and J lost 4, with 17 bases in between. The DNA of the CDR3 is TGTGCCAGCAGTCTCCGTGAGGCTGGAAGCTATGGCTACACCTTC. It encodes CASSLREAGSYGYTF.

This clonotype is medium-sized in the sample. The V call is TRBV29-1, the J call TRBJ2-7; the D call may be TRBD1 or TRBD2 (7 bases each). The germline V gene encodes CDR1 SQVTM and CDR2 ANQGSEA. Trimming removed 4 bases at V and 6 bases at J, with 13 bases between. This CDR3 contains 12 residues. The CDR3 nucleotides are TGCAGCGTTGGAGGGGGCGGGAGCGAGCAGTACTTC. Amino acid sequence: CSVGGGGSEQYF.

By share, this clonotype counts as medium-sized (0.01 to 0.1%). The rearrangement uses TRBV7-2 and TRBJ1-1, with 7 bases matching TRBD1. The germline V gene has CDR1 SGHTA and CDR2 FQGNSA. V trimming: 0 bases; J trimming: 10 bases; junction bases outside the gene matches: 8. The CDR3 sequence is 14 residues long. CDR3 nucleotides: TGTGCCAGCAGCTTAGCAGGGACGACAGGGAGAGCTTTCTTT. Protein product: CASSLAGTTGRAFF.

This clonotype was observed many times. The rearrangement joins TRBV6-1 to TRBJ2-7, with D unclear. The CDR3 runs to 11 residues. With 5 bases removed from V and 8 bases from J, the gap between germline ends came to 10 bases. CDR1 is MNHNS, CDR2 SASEGT, per germline. The CDR3 reads CASSRPNQQYF. As DNA, the CDR3 is TGTGCCAGCAGTCGGCCAAACCAGCAGTACTTC.